This T cell receptor (beta chain) appears in the sequencing data of a study of T cells in Graves' hyperthyroidism and ophthalmopathy (dated by TCRdb to between 2017 and 2020). Study-wide context: Peripheral blood was collected at initial diagnosis, before any treatment. After sampling, hyperthyroidism patients received methimazole starting at 30 mg daily, and ophthalmopathy patients received high-dose intravenous methylprednisolone. Prospective prediction of ophthalmopathy was tested in an independent validation cohort of some 20 hyperthyroidism patients and 15 to 17 patients who later progressed to ophthalmopathy. The 75 to 100 discovery patients were randomly divided into training and test sets at a 7:3 ratio. In addition, the study compared T-cell repertoires in thyroid tissue and in blood from several Graves' hyperthyroidism patients. According to the paper, TCR Vbeta CDR3 sequencing was carried out on 135 peripheral blood samples, which came from 40 to 45 ophthalmopathy, approximately 72 hyperthyroidism and roughly 17 progressor patients. TCR V-J signatures able to tell the groups apart were searched for in a discovery cohort of 95 to 100 patients, of whom about 40 had Graves' ophthalmopathy and around 57 had stable Graves' hyperthyroidism.

Stable Graves' hyperthyroidism was defined as the absence of progression to ophthalmopathy over 18 months of follow-up. Hyperthyroidism patients were newly diagnosed, with disease duration under 2 months, and aged 18 to 65 years. Exclusion was applied to patients with uncontrolled infections, other autoimmune diseases, pregnancy or lactation. Diagnoses relied on clinical symptoms, serum thyroxine and TRAb, thyroid ultrasound and orbital computed tomography. PBMCs were isolated from 7.5 to 10 ml of fresh peripheral blood by Ficoll-Paque density gradient centrifugation. Trizol reagent was used to extract total RNA, and RNA quality was then checked on an Agilent 2100 Bioanalyzer. Summary of the overall study and its limitations: Most expanded thyroid clonotypes (frequency above 0.001) were also found in blood, which suggests that blood repertoires may mirror thyroid immune responses. Sample size was not statistically predetermined, and blinding of investigators to group allocation was not performed. In cross-validation, a model built on a 13 V-J signature told ophthalmopathy apart from stable hyperthyroidism with 87.88% sensitivity and 81% to 82% specificity, and in testing the same model reached 80%/75%. In validation, the model predicted progression to ophthalmopathy with around 71% sensitivity and approximately 78% specificity, a median of around 6.6 months before onset.

This clonotype was seen more than once but under ten times. It lacks a known antigen. No base quality values were provided; no much bigger clone lies one nucleotide off. The TCR beta CDR3 regions were amplified from RNA transcripts. A first-round RT-PCR of the TCR CDR3 used the HTBI primer set with the Qiagen OneStep RT-PCR kit. The libraries were constructed in a second round of multiplex PCR and then size-selected and purified. Paired-end sequencing of the libraries was performed with 100 bp reads on an Illumina HiSeq2000. From the authors' description of their analysis: SOAPnuke was used to process the raw data, removing reads that contained adapters or uncalled bases, had a mean Phred below 15, or lacked an exact match to the constant primer or identifier. High-quality paired reads were merged with COPE v1.2.5, and unique nucleotide sequences were defined as clonotypes. MiTCR v1.1 was used to align the clonotypes against IMGT TRBV, TRBD and TRBJ reference segments. Analysis was restricted to V-J combinations with a frequency above 0.0001, which covered roughly 99% of repertoires. A TCS score was defined as the ratio of F50 (clonal expansion) to E x V (chaos), with BLOSUM62-based TCRdist applied between CDR3 peptides within each V-J. Welch's t-statistics and random forest reduced around 520 V-J features to 10 to 15, which were used in a naive Bayes classifier (R e1071). TCRdb reanalyzed the raw reads on its own, using fastp at Q25 for trimming and MiXCR for clone calling, and kept in-frame beta chains. All rows with the same CDR3 protein become a single entry with the most common DNA and genes. TCRdb, not the authors, supplied the V and J calls. The sample table records hundreds of thousands of distinct CDR3 sequences; approximately 15% of these occur just once. The ten largest clones take up 20% to 25% of the sample.

Taken from cysteine to phenylalanine, the CDR3 has 13 residues. The only DNA kept is the CDR3, 39 bases in frame from the first base. The germline V end is reduced by 10 bases and the J end by 2 bases; junction bases left unmatched: 5. CDR1 is given as LNHDA and CDR2 as SQIVND, both from the germline V gene (reference sequence). This receptor chain uses TRBV19 and TRBJ2-1, and 7 junction bases match TRBD2. This receptor was identified in a woman in her 30s with Graves' hyperthyroidism. Sample: blood. The DNA reads TGTGCCACCGGGAGGACCACCTACAATGAGCAGTTCTTC. Its coded protein is CATGRTTYNEQFF.